The 14 T cell receptor beta chains listed next were all sequenced from one sample in a study of early T cells in non-severe SARS-CoV-2 infection. TCRdb recomputed calls from the 5' RACE reads with MiXCR, one row per CDR3 protein. The sample has about 49,000 distinct CDR3 sequences, 10% to 15% seen once. The source material was whole blood. The origin of the receptors is an adult who was a healthcare worker with PCR-confirmed SARS-CoV-2 infection or an uninfected control (not recorded which).

This clonotype was seen repeatedly, ten times or more. The chain employs TRBV12-3 or TRBV12-4 and TRBJ1-1; D not resolved. The CDR3 has 14 amino acids. V was shortened by 5 bases and J by 4 bases, with 14 bases between the two germline ends. The CDR3 loop reads CASSPHGRVTEAFF. The CDR3 region has the DNA TGTGCCAGCAGTCCCCATGGGCGGGTCACTGAAGCTTTCTTT.

The chain links TRBV5-1 to TRBJ2-5, with 8 nucleotides matching TRBD2. This CDR3 spans 17 amino acids. In germline, CDR1 is SGHRS, CDR2 YFSETQ. Trimming at V came to 6 bases and at J to 2 bases, leaving 15 bases not matched to a gene. DNA of the CDR3: TGCGCCAGCAAGGAGTTAGTTAGCGGGGAGATACAAGAGACCCAGTACTTC. It encodes CASKELVSGEIQETQYF.

In its sample, this clonotype was seen many times. The chain is built from TRBV11-2 and TRBJ1-1, with D perhaps matching TRBD1 (5 bases). V was pared by 2 bases and J by 8 bases, with 9 bases between. The CDR3 is 12 amino acids. CDR1 and CDR2 (germline): SGHAT, FQNNGV. In nucleotides, the CDR3 is TGTGCCAGCAGCTTATTGGACATCGAAGCTTTCTTT. Protein: CASSLLDIEAFF.

The chain recombines TRBV12-5 with TRBJ2-1; TRBD1 might be the D (5 bases). CDR1 and CDR2 (germline): LGHNT, FRNRAP. CDR3 length: 16 amino acids. Trimming took 1 base from V and 1 from J, leaving 11 bases between them. In DNA form, the CDR3 reads TGTGCTAGTGGTTTGGCAACACAGGATTCCTACAATGAGCAGTTCTTC. This encodes CASGLATQDSYNEQFF.

This clonotype was observed at least ten times. The genes are TRBV20-1 and TRBJ1-4; D uncertain. The CDR3 runs to 12 residues. V lost 1 base and J 5 bases, leaving 5 bases between the germline ends. Germline V CDR1 and CDR2: DFQATT, SNEGSKA (reference sequence). The CDR3 nucleotides read TGCAGTGCTAGAGTCCTAAATGAAAAACTGTTTTTT. It codes for CSARVLNEKLFF.

This clonotype has at least ten counts. The rearrangement joins TRBV4-2 to TRBJ1-2; D gene ambiguous. Germline CDR1 is LGHNA and CDR2 is YNFKEQ. This CDR3 is 14 amino acids long. Trimming stripped 0 bases from V and 8 bases from J, with 13 bases between. The CDR3: CASSQEIGAPGYTF. CDR3 coding DNA: TGTGCCAGCAGCCAAGAAATTGGCGCTCCGGGCTACACCTTC.

This clonotype has just a few counts. The V gene is TRBV11-1, the J gene TRBJ1-2; D not resolved. Germline assignment: CDR1 SGHAT and CDR2 FQDESV (reference sequence). V lost 2 bases and J 8 bases, leaving 12 bases between the germline ends. The CDR3 length is 13 residues. This CDR3 reads CASSLYGGGGYTF. DNA of the CDR3: TGTGCCAGCAGCTTATATGGAGGCGGAGGCTACACCTTC.

The table lists this clonotype with a few counts. The chain joins TRBV4-1 to TRBJ2-2; the match to TRBD2 covers 10 bases. The V gene's germline CDR1 is MGHRA and CDR2 YSYEKL. CDR3 length: 17 amino acids. V trimming: 1 base; J trimming: 5 bases; junction bases outside the gene matches: 7. DNA of the CDR3: TGCGCCAGCAGCCAAGTCCCTAGCGGGGGCGTAACCGGGGAGCTGTTTTTT. It specifies CASSQVPSGGVTGELFF.

In its sample, this clonotype was seen many times. The chain carries TRBV19 and TRBJ1-2, with a weak D call TRBD1 (6 bases). Germline-derived CDR1 and CDR2 are LNHDA and SQIVND (reference sequence). The CDR3 loop spans 15 amino acids. V lost 5 bases to trimming and J lost 2 bases, with 15 bases between them. The CDR3 loop is CASSGTWRGNYGYTF. The CDR3, as DNA: TGTGCCAGTAGTGGGACTTGGAGGGGGAACTATGGCTACACCTTC.

This clonotype was detected ten times or more. The V and J genes are TRBV28 and TRBJ1-2, with TRBD1 matching 8 bases. The CDR3 runs to 18 residues. Germline V CDR1 and CDR2: MDHEN, SYDVKM. The junction had 20 bases not matched to a gene; V was cut back by 5 bases and J by 6 bases. The CDR3 sequence is CASSDRYPRQGRRHGYTF. The CDR3 DNA is TGTGCCAGCAGTGACCGATACCCCAGACAGGGGAGGAGACATGGCTACACCTTC.

This clonotype was detected a few times. The V and J genes are TRBV5-1 and TRBJ1-2; 11 positions agree with TRBD1. Trimming took 4 bases from V and 4 from J; bases not matched to a gene: 6. The CDR3 covers 15 residues. Germline assignment: CDR1 SGHRS and CDR2 YFSETQ. CDR3 nucleotides: TGCGCCAGCAGCCTCTGGACAGGGGGCAGCTATGGCTACACCTTC. Translation: CASSLWTGGSYGYTF.

This clonotype has ten or more counts. The chain carries TRBV29-1 and TRBJ1-2; tentative D call: TRBD1 (5 bases). The CDR3 has 11 residues. In germline, CDR1 is SQVTM, CDR2 ANQGSEA. V was clipped by 7 bases and J by 8 bases, with 14 bases between them. The CDR3 DNA is TGCAGCGCTACGTCCGGGGGAGGCTACACCTTC. Translating it yields CSATSGGGYTF.

This clonotype was counted only a few times. The genes are TRBV25-1 and TRBJ1-5; 9 nucleotides line up with TRBD1. With V trimmed by 5 bases and J by 2 bases, 4 bases remained unmatched. Per germline, CDR1 MGHDK and CDR2 SYGVNS. The CDR3 loop spans 15 amino acids. Here the CDR3 reads CASSPTGGGNQPQHF. CDR3 DNA: TGTGCCAGCAGTCCCACAGGGGGCGGCAATCAGCCCCAGCATTTT.

The chain uses TRBV5-5 and TRBJ2-7; TRBD1 aligns across 8 bases. CDR1 is SGHKS and CDR2 is YYEKEE in the germline V gene (reference sequence). Trimming cost V 4 bases and J 2 bases; bases outside gene matches: 5. The CDR3 has 14 amino acids. The CDR3 sequence: CASSRTGKAYEQYF. DNA of the CDR3: TGTGCCAGCAGCCGGACAGGGAAGGCCTACGAGCAGTACTTC.